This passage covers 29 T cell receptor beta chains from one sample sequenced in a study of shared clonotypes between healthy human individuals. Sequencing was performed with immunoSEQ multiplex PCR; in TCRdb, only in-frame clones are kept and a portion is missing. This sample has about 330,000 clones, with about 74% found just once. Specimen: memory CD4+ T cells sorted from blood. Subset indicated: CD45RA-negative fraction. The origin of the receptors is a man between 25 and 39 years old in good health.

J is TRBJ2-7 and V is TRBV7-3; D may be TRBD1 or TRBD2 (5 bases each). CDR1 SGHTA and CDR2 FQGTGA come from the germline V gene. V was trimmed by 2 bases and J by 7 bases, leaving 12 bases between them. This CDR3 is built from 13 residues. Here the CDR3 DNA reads TGTGCCAGCAGCTTAGTACGGGGCGGTGAGCAGTACTTC. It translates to CASSLVRGGEQYF.

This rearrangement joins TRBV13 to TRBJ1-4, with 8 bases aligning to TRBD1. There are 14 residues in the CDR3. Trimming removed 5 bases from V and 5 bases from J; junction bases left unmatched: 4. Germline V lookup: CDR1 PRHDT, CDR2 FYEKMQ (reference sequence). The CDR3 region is CASSLRTGNEKLFF. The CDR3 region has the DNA TGTGCCAGCAGCCTCCGGACAGGGAATGAAAAACTGTTTTTT.

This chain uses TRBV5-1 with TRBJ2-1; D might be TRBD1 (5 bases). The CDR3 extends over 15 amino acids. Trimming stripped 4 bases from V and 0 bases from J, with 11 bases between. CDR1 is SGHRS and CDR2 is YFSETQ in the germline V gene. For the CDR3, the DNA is TGCGCCAGCAGCCCAGGGTCGAGCTCCTACAATGAGCAGTTCTTC. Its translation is CASSPGSSSYNEQFF.

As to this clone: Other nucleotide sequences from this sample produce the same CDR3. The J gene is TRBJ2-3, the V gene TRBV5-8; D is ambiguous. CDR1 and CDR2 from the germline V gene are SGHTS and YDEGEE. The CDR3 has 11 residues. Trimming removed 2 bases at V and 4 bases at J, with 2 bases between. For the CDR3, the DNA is TGTGCCAGCAGCTTAGCAGATACGCAGTATTTT. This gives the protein CASSLADTQYF.

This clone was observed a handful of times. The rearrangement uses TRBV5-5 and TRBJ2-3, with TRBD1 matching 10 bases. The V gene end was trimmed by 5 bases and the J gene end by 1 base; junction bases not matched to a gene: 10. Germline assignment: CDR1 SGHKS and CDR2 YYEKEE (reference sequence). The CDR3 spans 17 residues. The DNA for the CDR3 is TGTGCCAGCAGTTACCGGGACAGGGGAGGTGGCACAGATACGCAGTATTTT. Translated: CASSYRDRGGGTDTQYF.

The CDR3 DNA reads TGTGCCAGCAGCTTAGTAGCGGACCTAAAGAATGAGCAGTTCTTC. It translates to CASSLVADLKNEQFF. V gene TRBV7-8 combines with J gene TRBJ2-1, with D possibly matching TRBD2 (6 bases). Trimming removed 1 base at V and 7 bases at J, with 14 bases between. The CDR3 spans 15 residues. Germline CDR1 is SGHVS and CDR2 is FQNEAQ.

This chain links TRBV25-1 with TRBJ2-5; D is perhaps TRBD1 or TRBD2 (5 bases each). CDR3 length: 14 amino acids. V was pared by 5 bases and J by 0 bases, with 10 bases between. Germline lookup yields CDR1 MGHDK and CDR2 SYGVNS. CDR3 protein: CASSPWGNQETQYF. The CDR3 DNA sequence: TGTGCCAGCAGTCCCTGGGGGAACCAAGAGACCCAGTACTTC.

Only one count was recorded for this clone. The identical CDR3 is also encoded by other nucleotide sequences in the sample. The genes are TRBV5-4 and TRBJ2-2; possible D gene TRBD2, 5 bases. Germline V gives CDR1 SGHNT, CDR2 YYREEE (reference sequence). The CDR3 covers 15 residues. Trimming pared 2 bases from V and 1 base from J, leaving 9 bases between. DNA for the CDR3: TGTGCCAGCAGCTTCGGGGTTAGGAACACCGGGGAGCTGTTTTTT. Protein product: CASSFGVRNTGELFF. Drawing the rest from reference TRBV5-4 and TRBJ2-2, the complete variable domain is ETGVTQSPTHLIKTRGQQVTLRCSSQSGHNTVSWYQQALGQGPQFIFQYYREEENGRGNFPPRFSGLQFPNYSSELNVNALELDDSALYLCASSFGVRNTGELFFGEGSRLTVL.

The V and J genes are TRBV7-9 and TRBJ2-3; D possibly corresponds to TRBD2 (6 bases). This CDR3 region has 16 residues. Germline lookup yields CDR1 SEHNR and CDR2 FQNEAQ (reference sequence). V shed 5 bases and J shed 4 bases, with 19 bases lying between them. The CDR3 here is CASSPRLGSSADTQYF. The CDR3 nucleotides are TGTGCCAGCAGCCCGAGACTAGGATCCAGTGCAGATACGCAGTATTTT.

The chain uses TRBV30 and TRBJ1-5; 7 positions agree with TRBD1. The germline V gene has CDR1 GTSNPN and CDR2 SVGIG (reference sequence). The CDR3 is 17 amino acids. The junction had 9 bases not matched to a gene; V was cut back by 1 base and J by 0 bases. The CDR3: CAWSASRDSYSNQPQHF. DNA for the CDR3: TGTGCCTGGAGTGCCTCCCGGGACAGCTATAGCAATCAGCCCCAGCATTTT.

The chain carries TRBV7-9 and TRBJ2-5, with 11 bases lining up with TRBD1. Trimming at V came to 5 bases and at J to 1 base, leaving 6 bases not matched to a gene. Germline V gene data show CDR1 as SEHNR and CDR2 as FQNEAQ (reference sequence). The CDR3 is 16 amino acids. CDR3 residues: CASSTWTGGFQETQYF. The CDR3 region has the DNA TGTGCCAGCAGCACATGGACAGGGGGCTTCCAAGAGACCCAGTACTTC.

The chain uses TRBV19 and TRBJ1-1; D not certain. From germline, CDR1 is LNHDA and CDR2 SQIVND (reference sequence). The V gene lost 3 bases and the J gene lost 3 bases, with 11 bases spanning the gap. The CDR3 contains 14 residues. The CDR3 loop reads CASSIFFRDTEAFF. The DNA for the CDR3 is TGTGCCAGTAGTATCTTCTTTAGGGACACTGAAGCTTTCTTT.

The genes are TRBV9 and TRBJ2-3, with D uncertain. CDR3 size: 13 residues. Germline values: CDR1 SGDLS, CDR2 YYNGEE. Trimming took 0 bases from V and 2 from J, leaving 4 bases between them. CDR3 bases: TGTGCCAGCAGCGTAGTGAACACAGATACGCAGTATTTT. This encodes CASSVVNTDTQYF.

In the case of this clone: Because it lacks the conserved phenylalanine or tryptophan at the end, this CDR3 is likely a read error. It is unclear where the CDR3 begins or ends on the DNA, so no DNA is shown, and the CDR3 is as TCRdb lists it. The CDR3 sequence is CASSLGPL. The V call is TRBV5-1, the J call TRBJ2-7. CDR1 is SGHRS and CDR2 is YFSETQ in the germline V gene. The CDR3 spans 8 residues, counting both ends.

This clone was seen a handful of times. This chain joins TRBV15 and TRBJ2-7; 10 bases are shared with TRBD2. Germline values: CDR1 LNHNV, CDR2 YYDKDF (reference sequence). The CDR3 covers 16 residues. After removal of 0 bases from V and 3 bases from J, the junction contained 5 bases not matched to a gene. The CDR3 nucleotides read TGTGCCACCAGCAGAGAAGTAGGGACTAGCGACTACGAGCAGTACTTC. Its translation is CATSREVGTSDYEQYF.

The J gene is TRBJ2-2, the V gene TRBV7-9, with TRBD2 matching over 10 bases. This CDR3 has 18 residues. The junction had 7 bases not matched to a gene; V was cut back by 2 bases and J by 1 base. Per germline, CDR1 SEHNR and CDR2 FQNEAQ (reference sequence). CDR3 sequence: CASSLRAGGRGNTGELFF. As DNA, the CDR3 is TGTGCCAGCAGCTTACGAGCGGGAGGGCGGGGGAACACCGGGGAGCTGTTTTTT.

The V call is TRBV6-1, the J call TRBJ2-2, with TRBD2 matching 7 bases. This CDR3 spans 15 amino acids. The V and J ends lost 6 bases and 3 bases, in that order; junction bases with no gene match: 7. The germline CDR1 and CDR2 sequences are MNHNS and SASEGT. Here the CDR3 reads CASRKKRDYTGELFF. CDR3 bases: TGTGCCAGCAGGAAAAAGCGGGATTACACCGGGGAGCTGTTTTTT.

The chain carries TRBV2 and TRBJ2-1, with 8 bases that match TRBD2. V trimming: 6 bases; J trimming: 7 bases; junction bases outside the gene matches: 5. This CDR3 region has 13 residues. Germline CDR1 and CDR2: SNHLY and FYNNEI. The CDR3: CASRLTSANEQFF. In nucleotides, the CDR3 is TGTGCCAGCAGGCTGACTAGCGCAAATGAGCAGTTCTTC. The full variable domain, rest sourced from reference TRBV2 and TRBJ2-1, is EPEVTQTPSHQVTQMGQEVILRCVPISNHLYFYWYRQILGQKVEFLVSFYNNEISEKSEIFDDQFSVERPDGSNFTLKIRSTKLEDSAMYFCASRLTSANEQFFGPGTRLTVL.

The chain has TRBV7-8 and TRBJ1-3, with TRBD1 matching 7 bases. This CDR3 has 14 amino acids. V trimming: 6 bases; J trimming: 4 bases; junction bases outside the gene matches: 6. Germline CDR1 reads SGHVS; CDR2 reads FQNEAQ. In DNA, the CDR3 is TGTGCCAGCAGACAACCGACAGGGGGAAACACCATATATTTT. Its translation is CASRQPTGGNTIYF.

The CDR3 nucleotides read TGCGCCAGCAGCAGTACTCGGGACTTGAAGTACGAGCAGTACTTC. It translates to CASSSTRDLKYEQYF. The rearrangement joins TRBV4-3 to TRBJ2-7; tentative D call: TRBD2 (6 bases). CDR3 length: 15 amino acids. CDR1 and CDR2 from the germline V gene are LGHNA and YSLEER. V was shortened by 5 bases and J by 4 bases, with 18 bases between the two germline ends.

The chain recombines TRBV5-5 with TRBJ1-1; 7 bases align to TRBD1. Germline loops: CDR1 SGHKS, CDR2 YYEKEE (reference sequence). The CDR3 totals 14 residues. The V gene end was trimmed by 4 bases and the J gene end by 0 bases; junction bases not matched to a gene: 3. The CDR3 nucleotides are TGTGCCAGCAGCCCCAGGGGGATGAACACTGAAGCTTTCTTT. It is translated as CASSPRGMNTEAFF.

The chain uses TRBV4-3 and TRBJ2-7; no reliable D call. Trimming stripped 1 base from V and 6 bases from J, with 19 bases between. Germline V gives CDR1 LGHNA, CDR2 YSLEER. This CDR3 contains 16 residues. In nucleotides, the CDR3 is TGCGCCAGCAGCCAAGTCGCGGTCGGATCGCTACTCGAGCAGTACTTC. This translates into CASSQVAVGSLLEQYF.

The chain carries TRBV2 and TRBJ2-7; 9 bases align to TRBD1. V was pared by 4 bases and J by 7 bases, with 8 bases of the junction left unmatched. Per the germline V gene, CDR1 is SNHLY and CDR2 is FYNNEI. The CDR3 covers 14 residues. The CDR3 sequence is CASSGTGDRSEQYF. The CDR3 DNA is TGTGCCAGCAGTGGGACAGGGGATCGAAGTGAGCAGTACTTC.

The CDR3 loop reads CASSSIIGTSGRADSYEQYF. The CDR3 region has the DNA TGTGCCAGCAGTTCAATTATTGGGACTAGCGGGAGGGCGGATTCCTACGAGCAGTACTTC. The V call is TRBV28, the J call TRBJ2-7, with 16 positions matching TRBD2. Losses at the gene ends were 4 bases for V and 1 base for J; bases not matched to a gene: 13. The length of the CDR3 is 20 residues. Per germline, CDR1 MDHEN and CDR2 SYDVKM.

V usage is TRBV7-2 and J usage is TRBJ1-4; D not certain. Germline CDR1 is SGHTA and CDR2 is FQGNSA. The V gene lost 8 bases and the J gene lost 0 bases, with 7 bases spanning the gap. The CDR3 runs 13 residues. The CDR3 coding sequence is TGTGCCAGCGCCCCCTCAACTAATGAAAAACTGTTTTTT. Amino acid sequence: CASAPSTNEKLFF.

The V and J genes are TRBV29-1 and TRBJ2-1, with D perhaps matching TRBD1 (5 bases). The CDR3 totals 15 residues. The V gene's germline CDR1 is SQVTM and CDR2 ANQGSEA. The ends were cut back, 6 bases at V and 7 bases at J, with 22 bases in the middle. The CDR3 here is CSVLERQTPKNEQFF. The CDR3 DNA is TGCAGCGTCCTGGAGAGACAGACACCAAAGAATGAGCAGTTCTTC.

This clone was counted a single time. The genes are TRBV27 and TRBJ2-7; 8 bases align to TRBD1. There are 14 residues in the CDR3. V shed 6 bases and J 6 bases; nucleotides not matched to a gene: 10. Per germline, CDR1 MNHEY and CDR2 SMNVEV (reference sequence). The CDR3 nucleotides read TGTGCCAGCAGGCAGGGACAGGTCTTATTCGAGCAGTACTTC. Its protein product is CASRQGQVLFEQYF.

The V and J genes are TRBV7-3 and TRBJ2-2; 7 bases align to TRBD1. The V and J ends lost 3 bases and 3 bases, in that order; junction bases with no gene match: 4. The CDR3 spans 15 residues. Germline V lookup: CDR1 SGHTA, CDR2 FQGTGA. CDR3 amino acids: CASSLDRRDTGELFF. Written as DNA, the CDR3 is TGTGCCAGCAGCTTGGACAGGAGAGACACCGGGGAGCTGTTTTTT. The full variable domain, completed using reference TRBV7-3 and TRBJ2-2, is GAGVSQTPSNKVTEKGKYVELRCDPISGHTALYWYRQSLGQGPEFLIYFQGTGAADDSGLPNDRFFAVRPEGSVSTLKIQRTERGDSAVYLCASSLDRRDTGELFFGEGSRLTVL.

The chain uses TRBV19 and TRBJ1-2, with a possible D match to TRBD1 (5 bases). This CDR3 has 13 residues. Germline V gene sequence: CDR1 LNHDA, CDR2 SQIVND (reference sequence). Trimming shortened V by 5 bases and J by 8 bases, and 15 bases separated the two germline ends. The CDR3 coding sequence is TGTGCCAGTAGTTTCAATGGGCAGGGAGGCTACACCTTC. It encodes CASSFNGQGGYTF.